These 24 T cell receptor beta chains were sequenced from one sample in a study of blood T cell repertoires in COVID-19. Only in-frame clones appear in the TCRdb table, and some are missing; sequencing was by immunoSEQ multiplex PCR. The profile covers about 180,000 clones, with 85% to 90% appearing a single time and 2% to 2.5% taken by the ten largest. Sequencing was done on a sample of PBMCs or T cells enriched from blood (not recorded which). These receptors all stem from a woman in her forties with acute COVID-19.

The CDR3 DNA is TGTGCCAGCAGCCTCCGGGACAGTTACGAGCAGTACTTC. Translated, it gives CASSLRDSYEQYF. The chain employs TRBV7-2 and TRBJ2-7; 7 bases line up with TRBD1. The germline V gene has CDR1 SGHTA and CDR2 FQGNSA. The CDR3 extends over 13 amino acids. Trimming took 5 bases from V and 4 from J; bases not matched to a gene: 5.

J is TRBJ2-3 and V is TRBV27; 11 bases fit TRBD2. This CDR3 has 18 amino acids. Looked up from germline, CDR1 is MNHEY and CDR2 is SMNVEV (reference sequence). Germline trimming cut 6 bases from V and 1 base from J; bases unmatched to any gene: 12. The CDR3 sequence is CASSLGTSGGLGTDTQYF. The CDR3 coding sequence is TGTGCCAGCAGCCTAGGGACTAGCGGAGGCCTCGGCACAGATACGCAGTATTTT.

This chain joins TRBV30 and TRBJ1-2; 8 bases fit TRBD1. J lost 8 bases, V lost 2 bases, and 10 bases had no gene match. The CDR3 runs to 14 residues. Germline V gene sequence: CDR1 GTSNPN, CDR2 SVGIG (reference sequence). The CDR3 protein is CAWSPGGSHMGYTF. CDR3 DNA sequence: TGTGCCTGGAGTCCAGGGGGCTCCCACATGGGCTACACCTTC. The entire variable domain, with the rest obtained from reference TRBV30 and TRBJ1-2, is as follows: SQTIHQWPATLVQPVGSPLSLECTVEGTSNPNLYWYRQAAGRGLQLLFYSVGIGQISSEVPQNLSASRPQDRQFILSSKKLLLSDSGFYLCAWSPGGSHMGYTFGSGTRLTVV.

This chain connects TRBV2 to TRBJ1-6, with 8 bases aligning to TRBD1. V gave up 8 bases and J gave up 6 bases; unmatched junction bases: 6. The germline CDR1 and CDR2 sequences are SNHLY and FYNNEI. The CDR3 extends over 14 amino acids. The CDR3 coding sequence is TGTGCCAGCCGTCGGACAGGGAGTAATTCACCCCTCCACTTT. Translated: CASRRTGSNSPLHF.

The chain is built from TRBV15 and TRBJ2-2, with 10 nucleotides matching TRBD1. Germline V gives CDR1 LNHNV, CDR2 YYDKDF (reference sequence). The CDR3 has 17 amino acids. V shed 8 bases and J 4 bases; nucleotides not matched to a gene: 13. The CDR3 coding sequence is TGTGCCACCGTCCGGACAGGGGGGGTCTTGAGCACCGGGGAGCTGTTTTTT. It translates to CATVRTGGVLSTGELFF.

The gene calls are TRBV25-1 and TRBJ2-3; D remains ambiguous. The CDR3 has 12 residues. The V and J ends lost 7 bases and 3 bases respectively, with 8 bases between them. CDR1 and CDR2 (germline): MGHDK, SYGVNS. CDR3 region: CASTRGTDTQYF. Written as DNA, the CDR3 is TGTGCCAGCACCCGAGGTACAGATACGCAGTATTTT. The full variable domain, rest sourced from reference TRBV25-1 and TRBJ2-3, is EADIYQTPRYLVIGTGKKITLECSQTMGHDKMYWYQQDPGMELHLIHYSYGVNSTEKGDLSSESTVSRIRTEHFPLTLESARPSHTSQYLCASTRGTDTQYFGPGTRLTVL.

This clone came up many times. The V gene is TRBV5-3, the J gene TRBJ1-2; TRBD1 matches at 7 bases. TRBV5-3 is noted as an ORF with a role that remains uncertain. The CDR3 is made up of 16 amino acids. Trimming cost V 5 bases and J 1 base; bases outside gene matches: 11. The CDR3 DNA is TGTGCCAGAAGATGTTCCCGGGACAGTTATAACTATGGCTACACCTTC. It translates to CARRCSRDSYNYGYTF.

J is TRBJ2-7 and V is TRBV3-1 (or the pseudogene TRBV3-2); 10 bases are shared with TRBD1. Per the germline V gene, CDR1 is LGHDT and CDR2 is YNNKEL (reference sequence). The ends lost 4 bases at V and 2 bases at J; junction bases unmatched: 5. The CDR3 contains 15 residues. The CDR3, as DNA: TGTGCCAGCAGCCGACAGGGGGCAGGGGCCTACGAGCAGTACTTC. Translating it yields CASSRQGAGAYEQYF.

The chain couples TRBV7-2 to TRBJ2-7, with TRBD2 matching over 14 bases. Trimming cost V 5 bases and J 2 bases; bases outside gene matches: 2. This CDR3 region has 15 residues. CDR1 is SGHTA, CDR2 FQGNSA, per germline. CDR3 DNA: TGTGCCAGCAGCCTGGGACTAGCGGGAGCCTACGAGCAGTACTTC. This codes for CASSLGLAGAYEQYF.

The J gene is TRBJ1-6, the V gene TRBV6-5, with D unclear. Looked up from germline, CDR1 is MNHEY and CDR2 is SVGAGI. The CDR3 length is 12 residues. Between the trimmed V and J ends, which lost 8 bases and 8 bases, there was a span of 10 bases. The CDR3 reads CASGRRDSPLHF. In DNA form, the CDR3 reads TGTGCCAGCGGAAGACGGGATTCACCCCTCCACTTT.

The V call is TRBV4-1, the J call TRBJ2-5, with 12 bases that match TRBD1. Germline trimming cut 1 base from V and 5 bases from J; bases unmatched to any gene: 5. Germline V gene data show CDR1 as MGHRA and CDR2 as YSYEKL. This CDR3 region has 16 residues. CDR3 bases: TGCGCCAGCAGCCAAGCTGGGACAGGGGGCGCGGAGACCCAGTACTTC. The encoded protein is CASSQAGTGGAETQYF.

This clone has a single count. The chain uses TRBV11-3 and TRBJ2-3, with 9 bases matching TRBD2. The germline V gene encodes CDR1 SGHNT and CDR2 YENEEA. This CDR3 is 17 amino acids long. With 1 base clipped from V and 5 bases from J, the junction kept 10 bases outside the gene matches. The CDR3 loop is CASSLGVAGERGDTQYF. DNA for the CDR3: TGTGCCAGCAGCTTAGGAGTAGCGGGAGAGCGGGGAGATACGCAGTATTTT.

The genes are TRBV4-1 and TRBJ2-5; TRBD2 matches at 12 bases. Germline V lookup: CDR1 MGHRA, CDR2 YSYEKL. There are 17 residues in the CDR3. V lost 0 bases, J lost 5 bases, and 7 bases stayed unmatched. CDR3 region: CASSQDGTSGLGETQYF. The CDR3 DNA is TGCGCCAGCAGCCAAGATGGGACTAGCGGGTTAGGGGAGACCCAGTACTTC.

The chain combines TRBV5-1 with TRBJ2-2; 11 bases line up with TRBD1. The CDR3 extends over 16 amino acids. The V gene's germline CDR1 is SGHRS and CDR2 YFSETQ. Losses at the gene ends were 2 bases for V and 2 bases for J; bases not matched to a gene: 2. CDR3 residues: CASSLRTGGNTGELFF. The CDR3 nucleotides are TGCGCCAGCAGCTTACGGACAGGGGGCAACACCGGGGAGCTGTTTTTT.

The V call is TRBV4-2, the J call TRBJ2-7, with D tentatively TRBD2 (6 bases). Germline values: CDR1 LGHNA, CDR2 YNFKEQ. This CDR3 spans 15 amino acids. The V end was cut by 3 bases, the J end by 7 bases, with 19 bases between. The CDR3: CASSHWRALRGEQYF. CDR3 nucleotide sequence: TGTGCCAGCAGCCATTGGCGGGCACTTCGGGGGGAGCAGTACTTC.

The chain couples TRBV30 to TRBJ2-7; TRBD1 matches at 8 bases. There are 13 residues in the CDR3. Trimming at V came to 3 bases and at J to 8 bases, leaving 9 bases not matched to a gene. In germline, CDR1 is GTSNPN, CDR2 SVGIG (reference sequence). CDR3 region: CAWSPDRGDKQYF. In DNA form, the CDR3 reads TGTGCCTGGAGCCCAGACAGGGGCGATAAGCAGTACTTC.

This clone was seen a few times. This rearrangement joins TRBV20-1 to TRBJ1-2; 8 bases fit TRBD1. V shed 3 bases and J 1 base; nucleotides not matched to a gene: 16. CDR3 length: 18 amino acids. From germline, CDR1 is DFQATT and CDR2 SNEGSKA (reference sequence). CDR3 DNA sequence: TGCAGTGCTAGTCGGATCCTGACAGGGGAGCTTGGTAACTATGGCTACACCTTC. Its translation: CSASRILTGELGNYGYTF.

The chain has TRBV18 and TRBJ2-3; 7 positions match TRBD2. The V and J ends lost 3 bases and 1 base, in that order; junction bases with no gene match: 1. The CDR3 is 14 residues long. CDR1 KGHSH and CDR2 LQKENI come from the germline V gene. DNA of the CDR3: TGTGCCAGCTCACCTGCGGGGGGCACAGATACGCAGTATTTT. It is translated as CASSPAGGTDTQYF.

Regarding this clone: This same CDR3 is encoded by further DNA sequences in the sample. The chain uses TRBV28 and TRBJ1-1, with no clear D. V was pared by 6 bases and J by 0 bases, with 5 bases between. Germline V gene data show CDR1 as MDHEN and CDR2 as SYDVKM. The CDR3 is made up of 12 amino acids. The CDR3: CASRRMNTEAFF. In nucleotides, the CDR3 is TGTGCCAGCAGGAGAATGAACACTGAAGCTTTCTTT.

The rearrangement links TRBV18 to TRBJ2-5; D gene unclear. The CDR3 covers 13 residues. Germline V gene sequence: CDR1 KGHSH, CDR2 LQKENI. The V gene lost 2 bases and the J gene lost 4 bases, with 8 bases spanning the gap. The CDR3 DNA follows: TGTGCCAGCTCACCAAATAATCGAGAGACCCAGTACTTC. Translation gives CASSPNNRETQYF.

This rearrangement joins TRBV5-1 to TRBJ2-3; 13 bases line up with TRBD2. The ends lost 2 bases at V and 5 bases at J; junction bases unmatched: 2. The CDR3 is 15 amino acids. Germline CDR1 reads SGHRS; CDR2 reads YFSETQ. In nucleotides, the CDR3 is TGCGCCAGCAGCTTCGGGACTAGCGGGGTAGATACGCAGTATTTT. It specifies CASSFGTSGVDTQYF. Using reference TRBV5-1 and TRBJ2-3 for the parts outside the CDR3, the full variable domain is KAGVTQTPRYLIKTRGQQVTLSCSPISGHRSVSWYQQTPGQGLQFLFEYFSETQRNKGNFPGRFSGRQFSNSRSEMNVSTLELGDSALYLCASSFGTSGVDTQYFGPGTRLTVL.

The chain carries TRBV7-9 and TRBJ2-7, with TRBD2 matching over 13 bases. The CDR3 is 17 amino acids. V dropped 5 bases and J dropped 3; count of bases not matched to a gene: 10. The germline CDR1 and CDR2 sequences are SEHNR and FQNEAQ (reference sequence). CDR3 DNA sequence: TGTGCCAGCAGCCGTATACTAGCGGGAGGGCCGGGCTACGAGCAGTACTTC. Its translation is CASSRILAGGPGYEQYF.

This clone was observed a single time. CDR3: CASSLAGGGGNTIYF. The CDR3 nucleotides are TGTGCCAGCAGTTTGGCGGGAGGGGGTGGAAACACCATATATTTT. The chain joins TRBV28 to TRBJ1-3, with D possibly TRBD1 on 6 matching bases. Germline V gene lookup returns CDR1 MDHEN and CDR2 SYDVKM. The CDR3 runs 15 residues. Trimming cost V 3 bases and J 3 bases, with 12 bases left between them.

The CDR3 loop is CASSPGGRYNEQFF. The CDR3 DNA reads TGCGCCAGCAGCCCCGGCGGGCGGTACAATGAGCAGTTCTTC. The V gene is TRBV5-1, the J gene TRBJ2-1; possibly TRBD2 for D (5 bases). There are 14 residues in the CDR3. V dropped 4 bases and J dropped 4 bases, with 12 bases sitting between them. The germline gives CDR1 SGHRS, CDR2 YFSETQ.